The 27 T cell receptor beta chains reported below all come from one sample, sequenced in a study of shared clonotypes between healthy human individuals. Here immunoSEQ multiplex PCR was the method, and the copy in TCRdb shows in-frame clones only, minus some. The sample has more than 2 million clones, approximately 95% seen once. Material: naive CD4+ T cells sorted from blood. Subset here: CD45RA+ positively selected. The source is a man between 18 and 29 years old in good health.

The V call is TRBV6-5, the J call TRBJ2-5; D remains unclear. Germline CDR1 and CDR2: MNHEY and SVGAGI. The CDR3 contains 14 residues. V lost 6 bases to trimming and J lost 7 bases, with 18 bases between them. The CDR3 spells CASSPGPGIGTQYF. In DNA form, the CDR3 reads TGTGCCAGCAGCCCCGGGCCTGGGATAGGGACCCAGTACTTC.

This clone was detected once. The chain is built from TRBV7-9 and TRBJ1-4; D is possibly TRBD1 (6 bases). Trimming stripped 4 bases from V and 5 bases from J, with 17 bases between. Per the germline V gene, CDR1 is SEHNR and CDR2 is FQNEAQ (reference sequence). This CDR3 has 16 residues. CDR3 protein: CASSSQLGGPNEKLFF. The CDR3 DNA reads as TGTGCCAGCAGCTCGCAGCTTGGGGGGCCGAATGAAAAACTGTTTTTT.

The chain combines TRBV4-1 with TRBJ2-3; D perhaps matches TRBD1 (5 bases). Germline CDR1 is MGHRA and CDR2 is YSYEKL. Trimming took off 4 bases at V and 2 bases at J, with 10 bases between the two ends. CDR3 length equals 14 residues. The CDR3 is CASSRVGVTDTQYF. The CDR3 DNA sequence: TGCGCCAGCAGCCGGGTAGGGGTCACAGATACGCAGTATTTT.

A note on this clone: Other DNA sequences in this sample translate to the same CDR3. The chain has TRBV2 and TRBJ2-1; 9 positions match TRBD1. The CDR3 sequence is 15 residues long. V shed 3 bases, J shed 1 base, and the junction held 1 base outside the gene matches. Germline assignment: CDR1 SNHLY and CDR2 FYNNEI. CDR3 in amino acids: CASSDDRGSYNEQFF. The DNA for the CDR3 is TGTGCCAGCAGTGATGACAGGGGGTCCTACAATGAGCAGTTCTTC.

The CDR3 bases are TGTGCCAGCCGACCCTGGCCAATATCGACAGATACGCAGTATTTT. Protein product: CASRPWPISTDTQYF. This rearrangement joins TRBV7-2 to TRBJ2-3; D unresolved. V was pared by 8 bases and J by 3 bases, with 18 bases between. The CDR3 contains 15 residues. From germline, CDR1 is SGHTA and CDR2 FQGNSA.

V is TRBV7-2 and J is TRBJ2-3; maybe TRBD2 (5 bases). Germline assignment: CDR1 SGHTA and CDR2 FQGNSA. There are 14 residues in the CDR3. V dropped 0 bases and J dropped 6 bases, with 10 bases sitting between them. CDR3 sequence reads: CASSLATRLDTQYF. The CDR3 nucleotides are TGTGCCAGCAGCTTAGCTACTAGACTGGATACGCAGTATTTT.

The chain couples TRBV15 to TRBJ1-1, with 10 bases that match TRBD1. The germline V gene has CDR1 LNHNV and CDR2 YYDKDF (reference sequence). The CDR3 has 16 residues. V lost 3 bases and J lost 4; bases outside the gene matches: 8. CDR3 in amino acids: CATSSRQGAGFTEAFF. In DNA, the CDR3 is TGTGCCACCAGCAGCCGACAGGGGGCGGGTTTCACTGAAGCTTTCTTT.

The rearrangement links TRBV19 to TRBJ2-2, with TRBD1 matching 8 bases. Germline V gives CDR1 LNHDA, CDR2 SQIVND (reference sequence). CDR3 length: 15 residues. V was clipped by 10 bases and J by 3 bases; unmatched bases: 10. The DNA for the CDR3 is TGTGCCACGCGAGGAGCAGGGGGCGACACCGGGGAGCTGTTTTTT. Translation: CATRGAGGDTGELFF.

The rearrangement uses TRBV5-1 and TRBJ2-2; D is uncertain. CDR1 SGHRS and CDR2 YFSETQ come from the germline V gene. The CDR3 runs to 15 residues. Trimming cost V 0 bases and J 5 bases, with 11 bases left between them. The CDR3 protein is CASSLGHPLTGELFF. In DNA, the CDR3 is TGCGCCAGCAGCTTGGGACATCCCCTTACCGGGGAGCTGTTTTTT.

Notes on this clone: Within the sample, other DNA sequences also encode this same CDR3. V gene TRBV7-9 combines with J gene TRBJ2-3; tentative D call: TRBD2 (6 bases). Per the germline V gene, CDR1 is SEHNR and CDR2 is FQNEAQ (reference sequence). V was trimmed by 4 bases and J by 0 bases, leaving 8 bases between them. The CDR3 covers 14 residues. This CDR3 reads CASSSGTSTDTQYF. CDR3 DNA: TGTGCCAGCAGCTCCGGGACTAGCACAGATACGCAGTATTTT.

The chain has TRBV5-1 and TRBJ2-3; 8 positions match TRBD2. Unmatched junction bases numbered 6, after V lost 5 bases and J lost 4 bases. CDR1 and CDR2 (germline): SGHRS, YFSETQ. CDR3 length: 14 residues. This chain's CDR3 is CASRLGTSSDTQYF. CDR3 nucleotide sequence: TGCGCCAGCAGACTCGGGACTAGTTCAGATACGCAGTATTTT.

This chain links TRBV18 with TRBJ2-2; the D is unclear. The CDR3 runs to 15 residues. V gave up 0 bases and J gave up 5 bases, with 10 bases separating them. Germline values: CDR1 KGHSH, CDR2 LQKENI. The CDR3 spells CASSPPGQRTGELFF. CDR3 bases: TGTGCCAGCTCACCACCCGGCCAGAGGACCGGGGAGCTGTTTTTT. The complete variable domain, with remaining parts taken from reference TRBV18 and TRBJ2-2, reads NAGVMQNPRHLVRRRGQEARLRCSPMKGHSHVYWYRQLPEEGLKFMVYLQKENIIDESGMPKERFSAEFPKEGPSILRIQQVVRGDSAAYFCASSPPGQRTGELFFGEGSRLTVL.

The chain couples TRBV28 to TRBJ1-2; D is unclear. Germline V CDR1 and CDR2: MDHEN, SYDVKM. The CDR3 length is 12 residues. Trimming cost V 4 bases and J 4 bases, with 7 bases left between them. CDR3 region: CASSSEIYGYTF. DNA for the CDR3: TGTGCCAGCAGTTCGGAGATCTATGGCTACACCTTC.

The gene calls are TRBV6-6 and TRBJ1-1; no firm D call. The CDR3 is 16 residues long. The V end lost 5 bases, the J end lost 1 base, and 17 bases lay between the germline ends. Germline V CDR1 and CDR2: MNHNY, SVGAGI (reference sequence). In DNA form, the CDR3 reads TGTGCCAGCAGTCGCTTGTTTTCACCGCGGAACACTGAAGCTTTCTTT. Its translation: CASSRLFSPRNTEAFF.

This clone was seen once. DNA for the CDR3: TGTGCCAGCTCACCGTCTGGACCGAACAATCAGCCCCAGCATTTT. Amino acid sequence: CASSPSGPNNQPQHF. V usage is TRBV18 and J usage is TRBJ1-5; D unclear. This CDR3 contains 15 residues. CDR1 KGHSH and CDR2 LQKENI come from the germline V gene. Trimming took off 3 bases at V and 3 bases at J, with 12 bases between the two ends.

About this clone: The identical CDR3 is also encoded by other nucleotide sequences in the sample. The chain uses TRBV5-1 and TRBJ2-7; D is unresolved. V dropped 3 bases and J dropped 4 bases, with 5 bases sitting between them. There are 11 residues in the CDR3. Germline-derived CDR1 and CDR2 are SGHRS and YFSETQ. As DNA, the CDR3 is TGCGCCAGCAGCTCCAGTTACGAGCAGTACTTC. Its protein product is CASSSSYEQYF.

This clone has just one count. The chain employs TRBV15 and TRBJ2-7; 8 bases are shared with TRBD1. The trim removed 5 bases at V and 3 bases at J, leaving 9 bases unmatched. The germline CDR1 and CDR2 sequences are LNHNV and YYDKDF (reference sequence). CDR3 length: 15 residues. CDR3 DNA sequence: TGTGCCACCAGCCCCCCAAGGACAGGGATCTACGAGCAGTACTTC. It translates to CATSPPRTGIYEQYF.

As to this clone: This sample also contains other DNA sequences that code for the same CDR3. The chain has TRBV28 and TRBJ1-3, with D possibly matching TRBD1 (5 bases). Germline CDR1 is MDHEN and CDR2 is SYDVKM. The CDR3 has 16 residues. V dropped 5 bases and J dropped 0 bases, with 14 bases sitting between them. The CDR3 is CASSPGGVTSGNTIYF. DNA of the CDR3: TGTGCCAGCAGTCCCGGGGGGGTAACCTCTGGAAACACCATATATTTT.

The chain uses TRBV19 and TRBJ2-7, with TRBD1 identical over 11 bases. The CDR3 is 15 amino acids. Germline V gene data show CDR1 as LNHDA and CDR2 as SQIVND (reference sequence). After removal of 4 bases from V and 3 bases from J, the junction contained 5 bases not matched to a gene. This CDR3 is CASSTPGTGGYEQYF. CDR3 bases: TGTGCCAGTAGTACCCCCGGGACAGGGGGCTACGAGCAGTACTTC.

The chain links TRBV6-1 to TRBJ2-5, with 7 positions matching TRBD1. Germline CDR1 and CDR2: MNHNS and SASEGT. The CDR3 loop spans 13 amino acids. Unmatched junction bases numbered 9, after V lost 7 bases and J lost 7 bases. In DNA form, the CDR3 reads TGTGCCAGCACGACAGGGTATCAGATGACCCAGTACTTC. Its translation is CASTTGYQMTQYF.

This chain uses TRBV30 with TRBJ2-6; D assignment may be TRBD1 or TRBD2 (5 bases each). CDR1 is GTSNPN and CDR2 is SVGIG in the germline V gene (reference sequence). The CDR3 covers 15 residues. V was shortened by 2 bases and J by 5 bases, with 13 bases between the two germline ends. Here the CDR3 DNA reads TGTGCCTGGAGTCTTGGGGGTGCGAGGGCCAACGTCCTGACTTTC. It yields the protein CAWSLGGARANVLTF. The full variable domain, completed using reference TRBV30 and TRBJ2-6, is SQTIHQWPATLVQPVGSPLSLECTVEGTSNPNLYWYRQAAGRGLQLLFYSVGIGQISSEVPQNLSASRPQDRQFILSSKKLLLSDSGFYLCAWSLGGARANVLTFGAGSRLTVL.

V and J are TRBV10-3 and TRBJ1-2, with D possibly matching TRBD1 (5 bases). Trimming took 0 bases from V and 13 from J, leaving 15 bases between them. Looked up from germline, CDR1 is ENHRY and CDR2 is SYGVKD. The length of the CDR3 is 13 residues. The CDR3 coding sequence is TGTGCCATCAGTGAGTCAGCAGGGACTTCTTTCACCTTC. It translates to CAISESAGTSFTF.

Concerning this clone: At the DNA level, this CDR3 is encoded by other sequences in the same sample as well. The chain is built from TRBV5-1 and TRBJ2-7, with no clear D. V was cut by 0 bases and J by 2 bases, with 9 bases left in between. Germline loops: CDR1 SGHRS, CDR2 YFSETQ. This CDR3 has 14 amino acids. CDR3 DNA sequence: TGCGCCAGCAGCTTGGCCTACGGAACCTACGAGCAGTACTTC. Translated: CASSLAYGTYEQYF. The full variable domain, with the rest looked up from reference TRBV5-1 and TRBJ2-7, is KAGVTQTPRYLIKTRGQQVTLSCSPISGHRSVSWYQQTPGQGLQFLFEYFSETQRNKGNFPGRFSGRQFSNSRSEMNVSTLELGDSALYLCASSLAYGTYEQYFGPGTRLTVT.

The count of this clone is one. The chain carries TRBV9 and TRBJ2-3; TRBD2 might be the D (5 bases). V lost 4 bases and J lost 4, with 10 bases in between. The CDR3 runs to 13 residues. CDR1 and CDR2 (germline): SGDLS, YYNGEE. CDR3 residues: CASSPSSADTQYF. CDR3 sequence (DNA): TGTGCCAGCAGCCCAAGTAGCGCAGATACGCAGTATTTT.

As DNA, the CDR3 is TGCGCCAGCAGCCGATTTAACTATGGCTACACCTTC. As protein: CASSRFNYGYTF. The chain couples TRBV5-1 to TRBJ1-2; D uncertain. This CDR3 spans 12 amino acids. The germline CDR1 and CDR2 sequences are SGHRS and YFSETQ. V lost 4 bases and J 1 base, leaving 5 bases between the germline ends.

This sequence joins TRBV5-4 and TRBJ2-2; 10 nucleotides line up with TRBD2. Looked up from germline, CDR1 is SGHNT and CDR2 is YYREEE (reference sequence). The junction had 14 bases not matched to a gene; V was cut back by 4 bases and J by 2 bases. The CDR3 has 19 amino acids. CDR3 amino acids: CASSPLDPLAGDNTGELFF. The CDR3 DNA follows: TGTGCCAGCAGCCCGCTTGATCCTCTAGCGGGAGATAACACCGGGGAGCTGTTTTTT.

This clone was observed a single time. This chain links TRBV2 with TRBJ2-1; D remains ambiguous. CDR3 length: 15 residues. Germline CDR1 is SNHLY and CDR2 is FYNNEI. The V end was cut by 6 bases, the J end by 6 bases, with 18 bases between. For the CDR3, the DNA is TGTGCCAGCAGACACCCCGTGGGCAGCCCCAATGAGCAGTTCTTC. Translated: CASRHPVGSPNEQFF.